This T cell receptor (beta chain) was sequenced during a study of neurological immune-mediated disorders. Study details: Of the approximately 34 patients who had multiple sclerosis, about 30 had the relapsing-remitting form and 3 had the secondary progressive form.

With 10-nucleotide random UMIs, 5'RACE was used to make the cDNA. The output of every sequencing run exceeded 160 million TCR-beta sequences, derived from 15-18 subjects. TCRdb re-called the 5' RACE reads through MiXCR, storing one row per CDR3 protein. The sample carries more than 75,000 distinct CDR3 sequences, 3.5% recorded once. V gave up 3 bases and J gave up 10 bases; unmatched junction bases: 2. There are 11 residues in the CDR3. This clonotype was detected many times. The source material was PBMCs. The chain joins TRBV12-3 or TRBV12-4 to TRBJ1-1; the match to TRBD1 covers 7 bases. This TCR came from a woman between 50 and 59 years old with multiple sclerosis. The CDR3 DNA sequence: TGTGCCAGCAGTTTGAGACAGGGAGCTTTCTTT. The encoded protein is CASSLRQGAFF.